Each of the 10 T cell receptor beta chains below was sequenced from the same sample in a study of blood T cell repertoires in COVID-19. The table came from immunoSEQ multiplex PCR; TCRdb's copy has only in-frame clones and leaves some out. This repertoire shows roughly 320,000 clones, more than 90% found once; its top ten account for about 4%. The sequencing input was PBMCs or T cells enriched from blood (not recorded which). The receptors were sampled from a woman between 25 and 40 years old who had been exposed to COVID-19.

On this clone: The same CDR3 is also encoded by other DNA sequences in this sample. This sequence joins TRBV5-1 and TRBJ1-2; a possible D gene is TRBD1 (5 bases). V lost 0 bases to trimming and J lost 4 bases, with 10 bases between them. The CDR3 covers 14 residues. Germline V gene lookup returns CDR1 SGHRS and CDR2 YFSETQ. This chain's CDR3 is CASSLGQGSYGYTF. CDR3 bases: TGCGCCAGCAGCTTGGGTCAGGGCTCCTATGGCTACACCTTC.

This chain joins TRBV18 and TRBJ1-5; TRBD1 is a possible D gene (6 bases). V lost 5 bases to trimming and J lost 6 bases, with 17 bases between them. The CDR3 is made up of 15 amino acids. From germline, CDR1 is KGHSH and CDR2 LQKENI. The CDR3 nucleotides are TGTGCCAGCTCAGCGAATCAGGGGTCAGGTCAGCCCCAGCATTTT. Translated, it gives CASSANQGSGQPQHF.

This sequence joins TRBV19 and TRBJ1-4, with TRBD1 matching 8 bases. Trimming cost V 7 bases and J 11 bases; bases outside gene matches: 15. The CDR3 loop spans 15 amino acids. Germline loops: CDR1 LNHDA, CDR2 SQIVND (reference sequence). CDR3 nucleotide sequence: TGTGCCAGTATCCCGAGGAGCCAGGGGGCGCGGAAACTGTTTTTT. It is translated as CASIPRSQGARKLFF.

V gene TRBV6-5 combines with J gene TRBJ2-4; TRBD2 matches 9 bases. Germline V gene lookup returns CDR1 MNHEY and CDR2 SVGAGI. The ends lost 8 bases at V and 6 bases at J; junction bases unmatched: 11. The CDR3 loop spans 15 amino acids. The CDR3 bases are TGTGCCAGCTCGACTAGCGGAGGGCCAGGAAACATTCAGTACTTC. It translates to CASSTSGGPGNIQYF.

The V call is TRBV5-1, the J call TRBJ2-2; D remains ambiguous. There are 14 residues in the CDR3. In germline, CDR1 is SGHRS, CDR2 YFSETQ. The V gene lost 0 bases and the J gene lost 1 base, with 4 bases spanning the gap. The CDR3 here is CASSLGRNTGELFF. The DNA of the CDR3 is TGCGCCAGCAGCTTGGGCAGGAACACCGGGGAGCTGTTTTTT. Full variable domain (rest looked up from reference TRBV5-1 and TRBJ2-2): KAGVTQTPRYLIKTRGQQVTLSCSPISGHRSVSWYQQTPGQGLQFLFEYFSETQRNKGNFPGRFSGRQFSNSRSEMNVSTLELGDSALYLCASSLGRNTGELFFGEGSRLTVL.

Here the CDR3 DNA reads TGTGCCAGTAGTATTCGGGCAGGTACAGGGGGGGAGACCCAGTACTTC. Its translation is CASSIRAGTGGETQYF. This chain joins TRBV19 and TRBJ2-5, with 8 bases matching TRBD1. V shed 3 bases, J shed 5 bases, and the junction held 11 bases outside the gene matches. The CDR3 has 16 amino acids. Per germline, CDR1 LNHDA and CDR2 SQIVND (reference sequence).

This rearrangement joins TRBV27 to TRBJ1-1, with TRBD1 as a possible D gene (6 bases). V was cut by 5 bases and J by 0 bases, with 16 bases left in between. The CDR3 is made up of 16 amino acids. CDR1 MNHEY and CDR2 SMNVEV come from the germline V gene (reference sequence). CDR3 coding DNA: TGTGCCAGCAGTCCCCGGACAGAAACTTTGAACACTGAAGCTTTCTTT. Translation: CASSPRTETLNTEAFF.

The chain couples TRBV2 to TRBJ2-1, with 15 bases matching TRBD2. Germline CDR1 SNHLY, CDR2 FYNNEI. Trimming removed 6 bases from V and 15 bases from J; junction bases left unmatched: 12. This CDR3 spans 15 amino acids. CDR3 residues: CASRAGLAGGRVAFF. The CDR3 nucleotides read TGTGCCAGCAGGGCGGGACTAGCGGGGGGTAGGGTGGCGTTCTTC.

The chain uses TRBV7-6 and TRBJ1-1; TRBD1 matches at 7 bases. The CDR3 is 18 residues long. The V gene's germline CDR1 is SGHVS and CDR2 FNYEAQ. The junction had 15 bases not matched to a gene; V was cut back by 5 bases and J by 0 bases. The DNA for the CDR3 is TGTGCCAGCAGCCCCGATCCGGGACAGATTTTTCTGAACACTGAAGCTTTCTTT. Its protein is CASSPDPGQIFLNTEAFF.

This rearrangement joins TRBV2 to TRBJ1-2; no clear D gene. The CDR3 contains 14 residues. CDR1 is SNHLY and CDR2 is FYNNEI in the germline V gene. V was shortened by 8 bases and J by 4 bases, with 17 bases between the two germline ends. CDR3 nucleotide sequence: TGTGCCAGCCTGGAGGGCAGGAGGGCCTATGGCTACACCTTC. Protein sequence: CASLEGRRAYGYTF.